These T cell receptor beta chains were read from a single sample in a study of PD-1 blockade in classical Hodgkin lymphoma. Sequencing was performed with immunoSEQ multiplex PCR; in TCRdb, only in-frame clones are kept and a portion is missing. The data show some 9,000 clones, about nine tenths seen once. The specimen sequenced was CD8+ T cells from blood. The source of these receptors is a human donor with classical Hodgkin lymphoma. Both conserved end residues are part of each CDR3. The D gene is left open where the match is weak. Expanded clones are given a class, and other clones once, few, many or no size at all.

D,length,J,size,V,DNA,CDR3
-,16,TRBJ2-7,-,TRBV27,TGTGCCAGCAGTTTACAAACTCCCCTCGCTTCGAGGGAGCAGTACTTC,CASSLQTPLASREQYF
TRBD1,13,TRBJ2-7,-,TRBV5-1,TGCGCCAGCAGCGACGGACAGGGTTACGAGCAGTACTTC,CASSDGQGYEQYF
-,14,TRBJ2-1,-,TRBV7-9,TGTGCCAGCAGCACGACCGAGGGGAGGGGGGAGCAGTTCTTC,CASSTTEGRGEQFF
TRBD1,15,TRBJ2-1,-,TRBV5-6,TGTGCCAGCAGCTTGGAAGGGGGCTTATTCAATGAGCAGTTCTTC,CASSLEGGLFNEQFF
-,15,TRBJ2-7,-,TRBV4-1,TGCGCCAGCAGCCAAAGACTCGGAGCCCTCTACGAGCAGTACTTC,CASSQRLGALYEQYF
-,10,TRBJ2-1,few,TRBV2,TGTGCCAGAACGGAGGGTGAGCAGTTCTTC,CARTEGEQFF
-,14,TRBJ1-1,-,TRBV13,TGTGCCAGCAGCCCACGACAAGAGAACACTGAAGCTTTCTTT,CASSPRQENTEAFF
-,16,TRBJ2-6,-,TRBV4-2,TGTGCCAGCAGCCAAGTACCGACCTCTGGGGCCAACGTCCTGACTTTC,CASSQVPTSGANVLTF
-,11,TRBJ1-1,few,TRBV4-2,TGTGCCAGCAGCCAGACGTATGAAGCTTTCTTT,CASSQTYEAFF
-,16,TRBJ1-4,-,TRBV19,TGTGCCAGTAGTTTCGTCCAAGGGGTGGCTAATGAAAAACTGTTTTTT,CASSFVQGVANEKLFF
TRBD1,14,TRBJ1-1,once,TRBV16,TGTGCCAGCAGCCCCCGGACAGGAGATAGTGAAGCTTTCTTT,CASSPRTGDSEAFF
-,16,TRBJ2-3,-,TRBV4-1,TGCGCCAGCAGCCCTTCAGGGTCGCGGATGGGGGATACGCAGTATTTT,CASSPSGSRMGDTQYF
TRBD1,14,TRBJ2-1,-,TRBV30,TGTGCCTGGAGTGTATGGGACAGCTACAATGAGCAGTTCTTC,CAWSVWDSYNEQFF
-,12,TRBJ2-7,few,TRBV5-1,TGCGCCAGCAGCTTGCTAGGGAACGAGCAGTACTTC,CASSLLGNEQYF
TRBD1,14,TRBJ2-2,-,TRBV15,TGTGCCACCAGCAGAGACAGGGGGACCGGGGAGCTGTTTTTT,CATSRDRGTGELFF
-,13,TRBJ2-2,once,TRBV5-8,TGTGCCAGCAGCAGATACTCGGCCGGGGAGCTGTTTTTT,CASSRYSAGELFF
TRBD1,15,TRBJ2-7,-,TRBV5-4,TGTGCCAGCAGCACGCTCGACAGGGGGCAATACGAGCAGTACTTC,CASSTLDRGQYEQYF
-,13,TRBJ1-1,-,TRBV6-6,TGTGCCAGCAGTTACGTTTGGAACACTGAAGCTTTCTTT,CASSYVWNTEAFF
TRBD1,14,TRBJ2-4,-,TRBV9,TGTGCCAGCAGCGCCGGACAGGGGGCAGACATTCAGTACTTC,CASSAGQGADIQYF
-,14,TRBJ1-2,-,TRBV27,TGTGCCAGCAGTTTACATCCGGGCCTCTATGGCTACACCTTC,CASSLHPGLYGYTF
TRBD2,14,TRBJ2-5,-,TRBV9,TGTGCCAGCAGCGAGACTAGCGCCCAAGAGACCCAGTACTTC,CASSETSAQETQYF
-,12,TRBJ1-1,-,TRBV29-1,TGCAGCGTTTCTCACATGAACACTGAAGCTTTCTTT,CSVSHMNTEAFF
TRBD1,17,TRBJ2-5,-,TRBV16,TGTGCCAGCAGCCCATACACTGTTACAGGGGGATACGAGACCCAGTACTTC,CASSPYTVTGGYETQYF
-,17,TRBJ2-3,once,TRBV11-3,TGTGCCAGCAGCCCCGGGGCGGCCGAGAGTAGCACAGATACGCAGTATTTT,CASSPGAAESSTDTQYF
TRBD2,15,TRBJ2-1,-,TRBV25-1,TGTGCCAGCGGGGGACTAGCGGGGGGCTACAATGAGCAGTTCTTC,CASGGLAGGYNEQFF
-,14,TRBJ2-7,-,TRBV27,TGTGCCAGCAGGATGGACAGTAGCTCCTACGAGCAGTACTTC,CASRMDSSSYEQYF
-,11,TRBJ1-5,-,TRBV12-5,TGTGCTAGTGGTTTGGCCGGGACACCGCATTTT,CASGLAGTPHF
-,12,TRBJ2-1,-,TRBV19,TGTGCCAGTAGTATCTGGAGAGATGAGCAGTTCTTC,CASSIWRDEQFF
TRBD2,19,TRBJ2-7,once,TRBV18,TGTGCCAGCTCACCACCTTTATTAGCGGGGGTGCACCTCTCCTACGAGCAGTACTTC,CASSPPLLAGVHLSYEQYF
-,15,TRBJ2-2,-,TRBV28,TGTGCCAGCAGTACCGGGGGCAGAGACACCGGGGAGCTGTTTTTT,CASSTGGRDTGELFF
-,13,TRBJ2-1,-,TRBV6-5,TGTGCCAGCAGTTACAGGGCTTACAATGAGCAGTTCTTC,CASSYRAYNEQFF
-,14,TRBJ2-3,-,TRBV2,TGTGCCAGCAGTGTATCCAGGGGCACAGATACGCAGTATTTT,CASSVSRGTDTQYF
-,15,TRBJ2-2,-,TRBV19,TGTGCCAGTAGTAGACAGGTTAGCCACACCGGGGAGCTGTTTTTT,CASSRQVSHTGELFF
-,11,TRBJ1-1,-,TRBV4-1,TGCGCCAGCAGCCGGGACCGGGAAGCTTTCTTT,CASSRDREAFF
TRBD1,17,TRBJ1-5,-,TRBV27,TGTGCCAGCAGTCCCGCCCGGACAGGAGAGGGCAATCAGCCCCAGCATTTT,CASSPARTGEGNQPQHF
-,12,TRBJ2-2,once,TRBV6-6,TGTGCCAGCAGTTACTCGCTTTCTGAGCTGTTTTTT,CASSYSLSELFF
-,15,TRBJ2-5,-,TRBV14,TGTGCCAGCAGCTATTGGGAAGTCGGCGGTGAGACCCAGTACTTC,CASSYWEVGGETQYF
-,16,TRBJ1-1,-,TRBV7-6,TGTGCCAGCAGCTTATGTCGGGATGAGTTTTACACTGAAGCTTTCTTT,CASSLCRDEFYTEAFF
TRBD1,15,TRBJ1-3,-,TRBV7-9,TGTGCCAGCAGCTTGGGACAGGGATCAGGAAACACCATATATTTT,CASSLGQGSGNTIYF
TRBD2,14,TRBJ2-3,-,TRBV10-3,TGTGCCTCCCGGGCGGGGGGGGAAACAGATACGCAGTATTTT,CASRAGGETDTQYF
-,18,TRBJ1-4,-,TRBV7-9,TGTGCCAGCAGTTTTAAACCCGGTGGGGACCCACTGAATGAAAAACTGTTTTTT,CASSFKPGGDPLNEKLFF
TRBD2,15,TRBJ2-2,-,TRBV9,TGTGCCAGCAGAGGGACTAGCGGATCCCCCGGGGAGCTGTTTTTT,CASRGTSGSPGELFF
TRBD2,16,TRBJ2-1,-,TRBV7-2,TGTGCCAGCAGCTTAATGACAGCGGGGGGGCCCTATGAGCAGTTCTTC,CASSLMTAGGPYEQFF
TRBD2,14,TRBJ2-7,-,TRBV5-4,TGTGCCAGCAGCCCGGGGACTAGCGGATACGAGCAGTACTTC,CASSPGTSGYEQYF
-,14,TRBJ2-1,-,TRBV29-1,TGCAGCGTTGATTTGGCACGGAGGTTGGATGAGCAGTTCTTC,CSVDLARRLDEQFF
TRBD2,17,TRBJ2-1,once,TRBV11-2,TGTGCCAGCAGCCCCGGGCGGGGGACTACTGACTACAATGAGCAGTTCTTC,CASSPGRGTTDYNEQFF
-,14,TRBJ1-1,once,TRBV7-1,TGTGCCAGCAGCTTTTCACCAGGGCGCCCTGAAGCTTTCTTT,CASSFSPGRPEAFF
-,13,TRBJ2-2,once,TRBV19,TGTGCCAGCACCTTAGTGGGGACCGGGGAGCTGTTTTTT,CASTLVGTGELFF